These 21 T cell receptor beta chains were all obtained from the same sample, sequenced in a study of blood T cell repertoires in COVID-19. Sequenced by immunoSEQ multiplex PCR; TCRdb stores in-frame clones only, minus some. The sample has some 42,000 clones; 85% to 90% are singletons. Sequenced: peripheral blood. These TCRs come from a young man with active or convalescent COVID-19.

J is TRBJ1-4 and V is TRBV2; D unclear. The CDR3 is 13 residues long. Germline CDR1 and CDR2: SNHLY and FYNNEI. V lost 2 bases, J lost 8 bases, and 9 bases lay in between. The CDR3, as DNA: TGTGCCAGCAGTGAAACTTACGGGGAAAAACTGTTTTTT. Translating it yields CASSETYGEKLFF.

The V call is TRBV5-4, the J call TRBJ1-1; D unclear. Germline V CDR1 and CDR2: SGHNT, YYREEE (reference sequence). The CDR3 has 14 amino acids. The germline V and J ends were trimmed by 0 bases and 0 bases, with 6 bases remaining between them. The CDR3 DNA is TGTGCCAGCAGCTTGGAGACACTGAACACTGAAGCTTTCTTT. It codes for CASSLETLNTEAFF.

V is TRBV19 and J is TRBJ1-3; D is ambiguous. Germline assignment: CDR1 LNHDA and CDR2 SQIVND (reference sequence). V lost 6 bases and J lost 2, with 14 bases in between. This CDR3 has 15 residues. CDR3: CASSYSSPTGNTIYF. The CDR3 DNA is TGTGCCAGTAGCTACAGCTCTCCAACTGGAAACACCATATATTTT.

This clone was picked up a small number of times. This chain links TRBV6-1 with TRBJ2-1, with D possibly matching TRBD1 (7 bases). Germline V gene sequence: CDR1 MNHNS, CDR2 SASEGT. The CDR3 extends over 14 amino acids. V was shortened by 2 bases and J by 7 bases, with 12 bases between the two germline ends. The CDR3 region has the DNA TGTGCCAGCAGTGAACGGACAGGAGGGAATGAGCAGTTCTTC. Protein product: CASSERTGGNEQFF.

The chain recombines TRBV10-2 with TRBJ2-1; 9 bases are shared with TRBD2. Germline assignment: CDR1 WSHSY and CDR2 SAAADI. J lost 3 bases, V lost 2 bases, and 5 bases had no gene match. The CDR3 totals 16 residues. CDR3 region: CASSEAGTSFYNEQFF. CDR3 bases: TGCGCCAGCAGTGAGGCGGGGACTAGCTTCTACAATGAGCAGTTCTTC.

This clone showed up just a few times. The genes are TRBV5-6 and TRBJ1-1, with TRBD1 as a possible D gene (6 bases). Per the germline V gene, CDR1 is SGHDT and CDR2 is YYEEEE. Trimming left V 4 bases short and J 0 bases short, with 7 bases between. The CDR3 is 13 residues long. This chain's CDR3 is CASSRTVNTEAFF. CDR3 nucleotides: TGTGCCAGCAGCAGGACAGTGAACACTGAAGCTTTCTTT.

The V gene is TRBV2, the J gene TRBJ2-5; the match to TRBD1 covers 8 bases. CDR1 SNHLY and CDR2 FYNNEI come from the germline V gene. J was trimmed by 5 bases and V by 5 bases; bases with no gene match: 7. The CDR3 is 14 amino acids. CDR3 sequence (DNA): TGTGCCAGCAGTAACCGGTGGACAGGGGAGACCCAGTACTTC. This sequence encodes CASSNRWTGETQYF.

The chain recombines TRBV7-2 with TRBJ1-1, with D possibly being TRBD1 (5 bases). The V end lost 4 bases, the J end lost 2 bases, and 11 bases lay between the germline ends. The length of the CDR3 is 14 residues. CDR1 is SGHTA, CDR2 FQGNSA, per germline. This CDR3 reads CASSSSQGNTEAFF. The DNA of the CDR3 is TGTGCCAGCAGCTCGAGTCAGGGTAACACTGAAGCTTTCTTT.

The chain joins TRBV7-9 to TRBJ1-2; 7 bases agree with TRBD1. CDR3 length equals 15 residues. Germline V lookup: CDR1 SEHNR, CDR2 FQNEAQ (reference sequence). The J segment lost 2 bases and the V segment lost 5 bases, leaving 8 bases of the junction unmatched. The CDR3 DNA sequence: TGTGCCAGCAGCGTTAGACAGGGCGCGAACTATGGCTACACCTTC. This sequence encodes CASSVRQGANYGYTF. Filled out from reference TRBV7-9 and TRBJ1-2, the complete variable domain reads DTGVSQNPRHKITKRGQNVTFRCDPISEHNRLYWYRQTLGQGPEFLTYFQNEAQLEKSRLLSDRFSAERPKGSFSTLEIQRTEQGDSAMYLCASSVRQGANYGYTFGSGTRLTVV.

This clone turned up a few times. V gene TRBV6-5 combines with J gene TRBJ1-1; D remains unclear. The V end was cut by 9 bases, the J end by 4 bases, with 15 bases between. The CDR3 has 13 residues. The germline gives CDR1 MNHEY, CDR2 SVGAGI. The CDR3 bases are TGTGCCAGTGCGGCGCTGGGGAGCACTGAAGCTTTCTTT. Translation: CASAALGSTEAFF.

The chain uses TRBV20-1 and TRBJ1-5, with 10 positions matching TRBD1. Trimming removed 3 bases from V and 6 bases from J; junction bases left unmatched: 11. CDR1 and CDR2 from the germline V gene are DFQATT and SNEGSKA (reference sequence). This CDR3 comprises 16 residues. CDR3 in DNA: TGCAGTGCTAGTGACACCAGACAGGGGGCCCCTCAGCCCCAGCATTTT. Translated, it gives CSASDTRQGAPQPQHF.

The CDR3 region is CASSGHTSGRSYNEQFF. The CDR3 DNA follows: TGTGCCAGCAGTGGACACACTAGTGGGAGGTCCTACAATGAGCAGTTCTTC. V and J are TRBV6-1 and TRBJ2-1; the D gene is possibly TRBD2 (6 bases). Germline CDR1 reads MNHNS; CDR2 reads SASEGT. The CDR3 has 17 residues. Between the trimmed V and J ends, which lost 4 bases and 1 base, there was a span of 17 bases.

The V and J genes are TRBV11-3 and TRBJ2-3, with a possible D match to TRBD2 (6 bases). The CDR3 covers 19 residues. Per germline, CDR1 SGHNT and CDR2 YENEEA. The V end was cut by 0 bases, the J end by 1 base, with 20 bases between. The CDR3 loop reads CASSLDWAGSGIGTDTQYF. The DNA of the CDR3 is TGTGCCAGCAGCTTAGATTGGGCCGGGAGTGGCATTGGCACAGATACGCAGTATTTT. Full variable domain (missing parts from reference TRBV11-3 and TRBJ2-3): EAGVVQSPRYKIIEKKQPVAFWCNPISGHNTLYWYLQNLGQGPELLIRYENEEAVDDSQLPKDRFSAERLKGVDSTLKIQPAELGDSAVYLCASSLDWAGSGIGTDTQYFGPGTRLTVL.

The chain has TRBV10-1 and TRBJ2-1, with TRBD2 matching over 13 bases. Looked up from germline, CDR1 is WNHNN and CDR2 is SYGVQD (reference sequence). The V segment lost 8 bases and the J segment 10 bases; nucleotides outside the gene matches: 11. The CDR3 is 15 amino acids. The CDR3, as DNA: TGCGCCAGCGGAAAAGGACTAGCGGGAGTCGGGGAGCAGTTCTTC. Amino acids: CASGKGLAGVGEQFF.

The table lists this clone with a few counts. V is TRBV19 and J is TRBJ1-6; 11 nucleotides match TRBD1. J gave up 9 bases and V 6 bases, and 4 bases lay outside the gene matches. Germline V gene lookup returns CDR1 LNHDA and CDR2 SQIVND (reference sequence). This CDR3 has 14 residues. The CDR3 bases are TGTGCCAGTAGGGGACAGGGGGTTGGTTCACCCCTCCACTTT. Translated, it gives CASRGQGVGSPLHF.

The V and J genes are TRBV7-7 and TRBJ2-5, with 11 bases aligning to TRBD2. Germline V gene lookup returns CDR1 SSHAT and CDR2 FNYEAQ (reference sequence). The CDR3 spans 16 residues. V was pared by 5 bases and J by 4 bases, with 9 bases of the junction left unmatched. In DNA form, the CDR3 reads TGTGCCAGCAGCGTCCGACCCGGGACTAGCGGAGAGACCCAGTACTTC. As protein: CASSVRPGTSGETQYF.

This rearrangement joins TRBV9 to TRBJ2-1, with TRBD2 identical over 13 bases. The CDR3 is made up of 17 amino acids. J lost 4 bases, V lost 3 bases, and 7 bases had no gene match. The V gene's germline CDR1 is SGDLS and CDR2 YYNGEE. CDR3 sequence: CASSGRLAGGPYNEQFF. CDR3 coding DNA: TGTGCCAGCAGCGGACGACTAGCGGGAGGCCCTTACAATGAGCAGTTCTTC.

The chain joins TRBV6-5 to TRBJ1-5, with 9 bases identical to TRBD1. The V gene end was trimmed by 8 bases and the J gene end by 3 bases; junction bases not matched to a gene: 8. Germline V gives CDR1 MNHEY, CDR2 SVGAGI. CDR3 length: 15 amino acids. The CDR3 DNA follows: TGTGCCAGCGACCCGGGACAGGGAGACAATCAGCCCCAGCATTTT. It is translated as CASDPGQGDNQPQHF.

CDR3 DNA sequence: TGTGCCAGCAGCCATCCCGGGACAGGGGTCTCTGGGGCCAACGTCCTGACTTTC. Its protein is CASSHPGTGVSGANVLTF. This chain links TRBV3-1 (or the pseudogene TRBV3-2) with TRBJ2-6, with 10 bases aligning to TRBD1. This CDR3 is built from 18 residues. From germline, CDR1 is LGHDT and CDR2 YNNKEL (reference sequence). The junction had 5 bases not matched to a gene; V was cut back by 3 bases and J by 0 bases.

V and J are TRBV19 and TRBJ1-1, with a weak D call TRBD1 (6 bases). This CDR3 contains 17 residues. The V end lost 3 bases, the J end lost 0 bases, and 17 bases lay between the germline ends. Germline V gene sequence: CDR1 LNHDA, CDR2 SQIVND (reference sequence). The CDR3 DNA follows: TGTGCCAGTAGTATGTACGGCGGACAGATCATGAACACTGAAGCTTTCTTT. Translation: CASSMYGGQIMNTEAFF.

The gene calls are TRBV30 and TRBJ2-2, with 7 bases matching TRBD1. V shed 3 bases, J shed 6 bases, and the junction held 7 bases outside the gene matches. This CDR3 has 14 amino acids. Germline V CDR1 and CDR2: GTSNPN, SVGIG (reference sequence). The DNA for the CDR3 is TGTGCCTGGAGCTCCGGGACAGTCGCCGGGGAGCTGTTTTTT. This sequence encodes CAWSSGTVAGELFF.